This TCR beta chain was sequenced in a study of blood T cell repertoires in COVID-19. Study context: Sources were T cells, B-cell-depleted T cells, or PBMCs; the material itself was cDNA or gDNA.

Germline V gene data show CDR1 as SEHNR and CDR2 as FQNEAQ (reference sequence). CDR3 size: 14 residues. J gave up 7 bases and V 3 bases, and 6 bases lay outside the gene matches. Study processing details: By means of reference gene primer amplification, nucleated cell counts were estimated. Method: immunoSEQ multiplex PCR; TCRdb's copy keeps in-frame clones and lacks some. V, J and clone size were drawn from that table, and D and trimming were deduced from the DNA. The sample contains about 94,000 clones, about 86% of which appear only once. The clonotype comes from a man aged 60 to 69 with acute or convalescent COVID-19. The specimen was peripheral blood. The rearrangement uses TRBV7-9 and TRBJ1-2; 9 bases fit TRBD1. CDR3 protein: CASSFQGQGSGYTF. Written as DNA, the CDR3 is TGTGCCAGCAGCTTCCAGGGACAGGGCAGTGGCTACACCTTC.